This T cell receptor beta chain was documented in a study of tumor-infiltrating lymphocytes in localized non-small cell lung cancer. The assay was immunoSEQ multiplex PCR, and TCRdb's table has in-frame clones only and misses some. The sample has around 7,200 clones; around 66% are singletons. The trim removed 2 bases at V and 0 bases at J, leaving 1 base unmatched. The CDR3 has 15 residues. Germline CDR1 MNHNS, CDR2 SASEGT. Sequencing was done on a sample of lung tumor tissue. The chain is built from TRBV6-1 and TRBJ2-1, with 7 bases that match TRBD2. The sequence derives from a human donor with non-small cell lung cancer. CDR3 in DNA: TGTGCCAGCAGTGAATGGGGGGGCTCCTACAATGAGCAGTTCTTC. Its protein is CASSEWGGSYNEQFF.